Sequencing of this T cell receptor (beta chain) was carried out in a study of quantifying T cell responses using KT2 cells. Study overall: Reverse transcription used primers in the TCR alpha and beta constant regions. The second PCR was a qPCR stopped at a predetermined fluorescence threshold.

KT2, a clone with a known TCR, was spiked into unfractionated PBMC. A single-stranded UMI oligo with SP2 sequence was ligated to cDNA 3' ends. First-round PCR used about 4 cycles and beta primers RC1.1 and RC1.2 covering TRBC1 and TRBC2. From the UMI-ligation and nested PCR reads, TCRdb called clonotypes with MiXCR, one entry per CDR3 protein. This sample has tens of thousands of distinct CDR3 sequences; 11% occur once, and the top ten carry under 11%. In germline, CDR1 is SGHTA, CDR2 FQGNSA. Trimming took off 1 base at V and 4 bases at J, with 9 bases between the two ends. CDR3 length equals 14 residues.

The chain has TRBV7-2 and TRBJ2-3, with D maybe TRBD2 (6 bases). The source is a human donor. Sequenced sample: PBMCs spiked with cells of the T cell clone KT2. CDR3 residues: CASSLGLGPDTQYF. In nucleotides, the CDR3 is TGTGCCAGCAGCTTAGGACTAGGCCCAGATACGCAGTATTTT.